The 14 T cell receptor beta chains reported below all come from one sample, sequenced in a study of metastatic and nonmetastatic thyroid tumors. TCRdb re-called clones from the PCR reads using MiXCR. The repertoire includes tens of thousands of clones, 33% of them detected once, and roughly 16% sits in the top ten. No patient had received any treatment before thyroid surgery. The sequencing input was tumor tissue. Receptors originate from a female donor with papillary thyroid cancer or a benign thyroid nodule (not recorded which). Some clones in this sample may be carry-over from other donors' samples.

This clone was detected ten times or more. The chain employs TRBV28 and TRBJ2-1, with 7 bases aligning to TRBD2. Trimming cost V 7 bases and J 0 bases; bases outside gene matches: 9. There are 16 residues in the CDR3. The germline V gene has CDR1 MDHEN and CDR2 SYDVKM. DNA for the CDR3: TGTGCCAGCAACTCGCCGACTAGCTCCTCCTACAATGAGCAGTTCTTC. It encodes CASNSPTSSSYNEQFF.

This clone was counted a few times. The V and J genes are TRBV24-1 and TRBJ2-2, with a tentative D call TRBD2 (6 bases). Germline V lookup: CDR1 KGHDR, CDR2 SFDVKD. The CDR3 is 13 residues long. Trimming stripped 5 bases from V and 4 bases from J, with 7 bases between. For the CDR3, the DNA is TGTGCCACCAGTGTGGGGGGCACCGGGGAGCTGTTTTTT. Protein product: CATSVGGTGELFF.

This clone was seen a few times. The chain joins TRBV19 to TRBJ2-2; D not certain. Germline loops: CDR1 LNHDA, CDR2 SQIVND (reference sequence). V shed 3 bases and J shed 6 bases, with 5 bases lying between them. The CDR3 has 12 residues. CDR3 sequence (DNA): TGTGCCAGTAGTATGTTTTCCGGGGAGCTGTTTTTT. Amino acids: CASSMFSGELFF. Looking up the rest from reference TRBV19 and TRBJ2-2 gives the full variable domain: DGGITQSPKYLFRKEGQNVTLSCEQNLNHDAMYWYRQDPGQGLRLIYYSQIVNDFQKGDIAEGYSVSREKKESFPLTVTSAQKNPTAFYLCASSMFSGELFFGEGSRLTVL.

This clone has a handful of counts. The chain couples TRBV6-2 or TRBV6-3 to TRBJ2-2; the D is unclear. Germline V gene lookup returns CDR1 MNHEY and CDR2 SVGEGT. This CDR3 has 12 residues. The germline V and J ends were trimmed by 5 bases and 4 bases, with 5 bases remaining between them. The CDR3 loop is CASSTSTGELFF. The CDR3 DNA sequence: TGTGCCAGCAGTACGAGCACCGGGGAGCTGTTTTTT.

This clone came up a few times. The gene calls are TRBV6-2 or TRBV6-3 and TRBJ2-7; 9 positions agree with TRBD2. Trimming removed 6 bases from V and 4 bases from J; junction bases left unmatched: 1. Germline V gene lookup returns CDR1 MNHEY and CDR2 SVGEGT. There are 12 residues in the CDR3. The DNA for the CDR3 is TGTGCCAGCAGGACTAGCGGTTACGAGCAGTACTTC. It specifies CASRTSGYEQYF.

This clone was seen only once. The chain couples TRBV7-2 to TRBJ2-4; maybe TRBD2 (5 bases). Germline V gives CDR1 SGHTA, CDR2 FQGNSA. CDR3 length equals 13 residues. Trimming took off 5 bases at V and 14 bases at J, with 19 bases between the two ends. CDR3 coding DNA: TGTGCCAGCAGCCGGGAAATCGACGCCGAAGAGTACTTC. As protein: CASSREIDAEEYF.

The rearrangement links TRBV11-2 to TRBJ2-6; maybe TRBD1 (6 bases). V lost 5 bases and J lost 4, with 15 bases in between. Germline loops: CDR1 SGHAT, CDR2 FQNNGV. This CDR3 has 16 amino acids. CDR3 protein: CASSKLTGFGANVLTF. CDR3 nucleotide sequence: TGTGCCAGCAGCAAGCTAACAGGGTTCGGGGCCAACGTCCTGACTTTC.

This clone was counted a few times. This chain connects TRBV7-2 to TRBJ1-2; D unclear. Germline loops: CDR1 SGHTA, CDR2 FQGNSA. Trimming left V 2 bases short and J 8 bases short, with 9 bases between. The length of the CDR3 is 12 residues. CDR3 residues: CASSLSRSGYTF. For the CDR3, the DNA is TGTGCCAGCAGCTTATCCAGGTCCGGCTACACCTTC.

This clone was seen only once. The V call is TRBV20-1, the J call TRBJ2-7; 10 bases line up with TRBD1. Per germline, CDR1 DFQATT and CDR2 SNEGSKA (reference sequence). The CDR3 loop spans 15 amino acids. The V gene end was trimmed by 0 bases and the J gene end by 5 bases; junction bases not matched to a gene: 7. Here the CDR3 reads CSARDLGQGIDEQYF. As DNA, the CDR3 is TGCAGTGCTAGAGATCTGGGACAGGGGATCGACGAGCAGTACTTC.

The table lists this clone with a count of one. The chain employs TRBV20-1 and TRBJ1-2; no definite D call. Germline CDR1 reads DFQATT; CDR2 reads SNEGSKA (reference sequence). The CDR3 consists of 12 residues. Trimming stripped 2 bases from V and 2 bases from J, with 6 bases between. The CDR3 bases are TGCAGTGCTAGACCGGGGAACTATGGCTACACCTTC. Its protein is CSARPGNYGYTF.

As DNA, the CDR3 is TGCGCCAGCAGCTGGACCGCAGGGGAAAATGAAAAACTGTTTTTT. This codes for CASSWTAGENEKLFF. The genes are TRBV5-1 and TRBJ1-4, with D perhaps TRBD1 (6 bases). CDR1 is SGHRS and CDR2 is YFSETQ in the germline V gene. The CDR3 loop spans 15 amino acids. V lost 3 bases and J lost 5, with 14 bases in between. The complete variable domain, with remaining parts taken from reference TRBV5-1 and TRBJ1-4, reads KAGVTQTPRYLIKTRGQQVTLSCSPISGHRSVSWYQQTPGQGLQFLFEYFSETQRNKGNFPGRFSGRQFSNSRSEMNVSTLELGDSALYLCASSWTAGENEKLFFGSGTQLSVL.

This clone came up a few times. J is TRBJ1-1 and V is TRBV6-1; 10 positions match TRBD1. There are 16 residues in the CDR3. Germline CDR1 MNHNS, CDR2 SASEGT. V lost 6 bases, J lost 4 bases, and 11 bases stayed unmatched. CDR3 amino acids: CASRGTLTGGGTEAFF. The CDR3 region has the DNA TGTGCCAGCAGAGGAACCTTGACAGGGGGCGGCACTGAAGCTTTCTTT.

V gene TRBV18 combines with J gene TRBJ2-6; a possible D gene is TRBD1 (6 bases). Germline values: CDR1 KGHSH, CDR2 LQKENI. The V end lost 1 base, the J end lost 0 bases, and 13 bases lay between the germline ends. The CDR3 covers 18 residues. Here the CDR3 DNA reads TGTGCCAGCTCACCACGGTACAGGGACCTCTCTGGGGCCAACGTCCTGACTTTC. Translation gives CASSPRYRDLSGANVLTF.

This clone came up a few times. The chain has TRBV5-1 and TRBJ2-3; TRBD2 agrees at 8 bases. Germline V lookup: CDR1 SGHRS, CDR2 YFSETQ. After removal of 7 bases from V and 0 bases from J, the junction contained 10 bases not matched to a gene. This CDR3 contains 16 residues. Here the CDR3 reads CASRPLAGLSTDTQYF. For the CDR3, the DNA is TGCGCCAGCCGACCCCTAGCGGGTTTGAGCACAGATACGCAGTATTTT.